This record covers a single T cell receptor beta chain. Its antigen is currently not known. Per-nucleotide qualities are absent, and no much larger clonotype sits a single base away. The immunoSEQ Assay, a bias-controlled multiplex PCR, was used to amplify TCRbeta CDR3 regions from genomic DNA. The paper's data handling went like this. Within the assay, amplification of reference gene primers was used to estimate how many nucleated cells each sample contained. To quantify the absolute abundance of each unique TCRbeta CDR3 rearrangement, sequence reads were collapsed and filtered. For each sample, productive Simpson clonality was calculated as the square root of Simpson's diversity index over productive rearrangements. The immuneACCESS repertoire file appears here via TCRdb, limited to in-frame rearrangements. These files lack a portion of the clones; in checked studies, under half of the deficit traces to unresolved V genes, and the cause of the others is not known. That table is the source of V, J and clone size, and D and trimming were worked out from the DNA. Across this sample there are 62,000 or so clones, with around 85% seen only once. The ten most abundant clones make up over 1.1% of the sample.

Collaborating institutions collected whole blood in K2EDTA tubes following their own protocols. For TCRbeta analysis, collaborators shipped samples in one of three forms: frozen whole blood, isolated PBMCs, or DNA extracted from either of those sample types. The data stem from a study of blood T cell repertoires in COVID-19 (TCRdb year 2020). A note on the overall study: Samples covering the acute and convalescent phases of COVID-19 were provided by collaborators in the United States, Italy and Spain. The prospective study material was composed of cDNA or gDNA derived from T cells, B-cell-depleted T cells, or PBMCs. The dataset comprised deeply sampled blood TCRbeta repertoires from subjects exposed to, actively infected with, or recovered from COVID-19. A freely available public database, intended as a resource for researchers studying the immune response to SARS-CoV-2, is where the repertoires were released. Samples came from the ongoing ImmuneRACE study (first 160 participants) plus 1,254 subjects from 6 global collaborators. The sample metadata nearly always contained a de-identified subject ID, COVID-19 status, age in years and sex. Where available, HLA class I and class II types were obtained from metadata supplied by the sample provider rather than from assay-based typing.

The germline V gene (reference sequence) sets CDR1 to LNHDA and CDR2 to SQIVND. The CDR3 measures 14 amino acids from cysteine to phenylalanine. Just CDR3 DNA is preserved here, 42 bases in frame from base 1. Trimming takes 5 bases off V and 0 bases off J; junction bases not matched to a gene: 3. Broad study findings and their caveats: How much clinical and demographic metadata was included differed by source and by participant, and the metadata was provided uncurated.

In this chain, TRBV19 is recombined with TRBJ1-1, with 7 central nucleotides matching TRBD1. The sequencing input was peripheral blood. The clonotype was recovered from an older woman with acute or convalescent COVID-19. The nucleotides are TGTGCCAGTAGTGTGGACAGGATGAACACTGAAGCTTTCTTT. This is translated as CASSVDRMNTEAFF.